This TCR beta chain emerged from a study of shared clonotypes between healthy human individuals. The material for each subset, its genomic DNA, was split evenly across several immunoSEQ plates. Measured with immunoSEQ multiplex PCR; TCRdb has only the in-frame clones, and not every one. Here the sample spans a few million clones, less than 95% being singletons. Germline V gives CDR1 MDHEN, CDR2 SYDVKM. The V end lost 3 bases, the J end lost 5 bases, and 19 bases lay between the germline ends. CDR3 size: 17 residues. Sequenced: naive CD4+ T cells from PBMCs. The subset is: CD45RA+ positively selected. This clonotype was sampled from a man between 18 and 29 years old in good health. Some clones in this sample may be carry-over from other donors' samples. The V gene is TRBV28, the J gene TRBJ2-2; D ambiguous. CDR3 in DNA: TGTGCCAGCAGTTTTAACCCTGGATGGCTATATACCGGGGAGCTGTTTTTT. It is translated as CASSFNPGWLYTGELFF.